Presented here are 31 T cell receptor beta chains from one specimen sequenced in a study of blood T cell repertoires in COVID-19. Data came from immunoSEQ multiplex PCR; TCRdb stores just in-frame clones and leaves some out. The table lists 15,000 or so clones, 70% to 90% of them singletons. Material for sequencing was peripheral blood. The receptors originated from a human donor in a cohort sampled during active COVID-19.

J is TRBJ1-2 and V is TRBV28; D is possibly TRBD1 (5 bases). Trimming stripped 10 bases from V and 8 bases from J, with 20 bases between. The CDR3 contains 13 residues. Germline V CDR1 and CDR2: MDHEN, SYDVKM. The CDR3 coding sequence is TGTGCCACCCGATCGGGACTTATGGGAGGCTACACCTTC. Encoded protein: CATRSGLMGGYTF.

This clone was picked up one time. The chain couples TRBV28 to TRBJ1-1; D gene unclear. The CDR3 sequence is 15 residues long. The germline CDR1 and CDR2 sequences are MDHEN and SYDVKM. Trimming removed 5 bases from V and 1 base from J, with 14 bases in between. The CDR3 DNA reads as TGTGCCAGCAGTGCCCGGGGTGGAGGGAACACTGAAGCTTTCTTT. Translation gives CASSARGGGNTEAFF. The full variable domain, with the rest looked up from reference TRBV28 and TRBJ1-1, is DVKVTQSSRYLVKRTGEKVFLECVQDMDHENMFWYRQDPGLGLRLIYFSYDVKMKEKGDIPEGYSVSREKKERFSLILESASTNQTSMYLCASSARGGGNTEAFFGQGTRLTVV.

The rearrangement joins TRBV5-1 to TRBJ1-4; D is possibly TRBD1 (5 bases). Germline assignment: CDR1 SGHRS and CDR2 YFSETQ. Trimming shortened V by 0 bases and J by 2 bases, and 14 bases separated the two germline ends. The CDR3 contains 17 residues. The DNA of the CDR3 is TGCGCCAGCAGCTTGGCGGGGGTGGCGGGGACTAATGAAAAACTGTTTTTT. This encodes CASSLAGVAGTNEKLFF. The whole variable domain, remainder taken from reference TRBV5-1 and TRBJ1-4, is KAGVTQTPRYLIKTRGQQVTLSCSPISGHRSVSWYQQTPGQGLQFLFEYFSETQRNKGNFPGRFSGRQFSNSRSEMNVSTLELGDSALYLCASSLAGVAGTNEKLFFGSGTQLSVL.

The gene calls are TRBV7-9 and TRBJ1-5, with 8 bases matching TRBD1. The V and J ends lost 6 bases and 7 bases, in that order; junction bases with no gene match: 8. The CDR3 consists of 14 residues. Germline CDR1 and CDR2: SEHNR and FQNEAQ (reference sequence). This CDR3 reads CASSSQGDEQPQHF. Written as DNA, the CDR3 is TGTGCCAGCAGTTCACAGGGGGACGAGCAGCCCCAGCATTTT.

This clone showed up just a few times. V is TRBV2 and J is TRBJ2-1, with D possibly TRBD2 on 7 matching bases. The germline V and J ends were trimmed by 0 bases and 11 bases, with 11 bases remaining between them. Looked up from germline, CDR1 is SNHLY and CDR2 is FYNNEI. The CDR3 sequence is 13 residues long. The CDR3 coding sequence is TGTGCCAGCAGTGAAGCGGAGGGGGGGAAGCAGTTCTTC. Protein: CASSEAEGGKQFF.

The rearrangement joins TRBV27 to TRBJ2-1; TRBD1 agrees at 8 bases. V lost 2 bases, J lost 7 bases, and 7 bases stayed unmatched. The CDR3 extends over 15 amino acids. Germline CDR1 reads MNHEY; CDR2 reads SMNVEV (reference sequence). CDR3 loop: CASSLVAGGMNEQFF. CDR3 in DNA: TGTGCCAGCAGTTTAGTCGCAGGGGGCATGAATGAGCAGTTCTTC.

The chain employs TRBV9 and TRBJ2-7; the D gene is possibly TRBD2 (5 bases). The CDR3 length is 13 residues. Per germline, CDR1 SGDLS and CDR2 YYNGEE. V gave up 3 bases and J gave up 7 bases, with 14 bases separating them. The CDR3 DNA sequence: TGTGCCAGCAGCGCGGTAGGGAGCCCAGAGCAGTACTTC. Amino acids: CASSAVGSPEQYF.

This clone occurred a few times. The genes are TRBV4-1 and TRBJ1-6, with TRBD1 identical over 12 bases. The germline V gene has CDR1 MGHRA and CDR2 YSYEKL. The V and J ends lost 2 bases and 10 bases, in that order; junction bases with no gene match: 9. This CDR3 is built from 17 residues. CDR3 region: CASSQTPGQGAMSPLHF. The CDR3 bases are TGCGCCAGCAGCCAAACACCGGGACAGGGGGCAATGTCACCCCTCCACTTT.

V usage is TRBV7-3 and J usage is TRBJ2-1; TRBD2 might be the D (5 bases). V lost 2 bases and J lost 9, with 8 bases in between. This CDR3 contains 12 residues. Germline CDR1 is SGHTA and CDR2 is FQGTGA. CDR3 sequence: CASSLGGSEQFF. CDR3 DNA sequence: TGTGCCAGCAGCTTAGGAGGTAGTGAGCAGTTCTTC.

On this clone itself: Other DNA sequences from this sample encode an identical CDR3 as well. The gene calls are TRBV27 and TRBJ2-3, with no clear D. The length of the CDR3 is 15 residues. With 2 bases removed from V and 0 bases from J, the gap between germline ends came to 9 bases. From germline, CDR1 is MNHEY and CDR2 SMNVEV (reference sequence). The CDR3 region has the DNA TGTGCCAGCAGTTTAGGCCATCCAAGCACAGATACGCAGTATTTT. Amino acid sequence: CASSLGHPSTDTQYF.

V is TRBV4-2 and J is TRBJ2-5; no clear D. This CDR3 is built from 15 residues. Germline lookup yields CDR1 LGHNA and CDR2 YNFKEQ. Trimming cost V 0 bases and J 4 bases, with 12 bases left between them. The CDR3 DNA reads TGTGCCAGCAGCCAAGAGTTATCGTTCCCAGAGACCCAGTACTTC. It yields the protein CASSQELSFPETQYF.

The rearrangement joins TRBV5-1 to TRBJ1-3; D not certain. CDR1 and CDR2 (germline): SGHRS, YFSETQ. This CDR3 spans 15 amino acids. Trimming shortened V by 4 bases and J by 0 bases, and 11 bases separated the two germline ends. The CDR3 DNA follows: TGCGCCAGCAGCACGGGGTCAGACTCTGGAAACACCATATATTTT. Translated: CASSTGSDSGNTIYF.

The genes are TRBV6-2 or TRBV6-3 and TRBJ2-1; 8 nucleotides align to TRBD2. This CDR3 has 16 amino acids. Trimming removed 5 bases from V and 0 bases from J; junction bases left unmatched: 6. Germline CDR1 MNHEY, CDR2 SVGEGT. This CDR3 is CASSRGLAGSYNEQFF. CDR3 DNA: TGTGCCAGCAGTCGTGGGCTAGCGGGCTCCTACAATGAGCAGTTCTTC.

V is TRBV2 and J is TRBJ1-1; 7 bases are shared with TRBD1. Germline CDR1 and CDR2: SNHLY and FYNNEI. V lost 8 bases and J lost 6; bases outside the gene matches: 9. The CDR3 has 13 amino acids. Here the CDR3 DNA reads TGTGCCAGCTCCATCGACAGGGACGCTGAAGCTTTCTTT. Its translation is CASSIDRDAEAFF.

J is TRBJ1-5 and V is TRBV19; D is undetermined. This CDR3 region has 13 residues. Germline assignment: CDR1 LNHDA and CDR2 SQIVND (reference sequence). Trimming stripped 3 bases from V and 7 bases from J, with 10 bases between. CDR3 sequence: CASSIWERQPQHF. CDR3 sequence (DNA): TGTGCCAGTAGTATTTGGGAGAGACAGCCCCAGCATTTT.

The chain employs TRBV9 and TRBJ2-2; D is perhaps TRBD2 (5 bases). CDR3 length: 14 amino acids. Between the trimmed V and J ends, which lost 4 bases and 7 bases, there was a span of 14 bases. Germline assignment: CDR1 SGDLS and CDR2 YYNGEE. CDR3: CASSPSPGSGELFF. Here the CDR3 DNA reads TGTGCCAGCAGCCCCTCCCCGGGGAGCGGGGAGCTGTTTTTT. Full variable domain (rest looked up from reference TRBV9 and TRBJ2-2): DSGVTQTPKHLITATGQRVTLRCSPRSGDLSVYWYQQSLDQGLQFLIQYYNGEERAKGNILERFSAQQFPDLHSELNLSSLELGDSALYFCASSPSPGSGELFFGEGSRLTVL.

V is TRBV24-1 and J is TRBJ1-2; 7 bases line up with TRBD1. Germline assignment: CDR1 KGHDR and CDR2 SFDVKD. The CDR3 consists of 14 residues. V gave up 0 bases and J gave up 8 bases; unmatched junction bases: 5. The DNA of the CDR3 is TGTGCCACCAGTGATTTGGACAGGGAGGAGGGCTACACCTTC. This gives the protein CATSDLDREEGYTF.

The rearrangement joins TRBV28 to TRBJ1-2; possibly TRBD1 for D (6 bases). This CDR3 has 13 residues. Germline V gives CDR1 MDHEN, CDR2 SYDVKM. Trimming left V 5 bases short and J 3 bases short, with 10 bases between. The CDR3 DNA follows: TGTGCCAGCAGTCCACAGGGTTACTATGGCTACACCTTC. Its protein is CASSPQGYYGYTF.

The rearrangement joins TRBV6-5 to TRBJ1-2; D remains unclear. V lost 7 bases to trimming and J lost 8 bases, with 17 bases between them. The CDR3 is 13 amino acids. Looked up from germline, CDR1 is MNHEY and CDR2 is SVGAGI. The CDR3 sequence: CASTTQYLSGYTF. The CDR3 nucleotides read TGTGCCAGCACCACACAATACCTTTCGGGCTACACCTTC.

Of note for this clone: The junction differs from germline at one of its ends, possibly a read error. Additional DNA sequences in this sample encode the identical CDR3. The chain links TRBV7-2 to TRBJ2-1; TRBD2 agrees at 12 bases. From germline, CDR1 is SGHTA and CDR2 FQGNSA. The CDR3 extends over 14 amino acids. This CDR3 is CASSPSGGDHEQFF. The DNA of the CDR3 is TGTGCCAGCAGCCCTAGCGGGGGGGACCATGAACAGTTCTTC.

The DNA for the CDR3 is TGTGCCAGCAGCTTAGAGGGGCTGGGGAGGGAAAAACTGTTTTTT. It translates to CASSLEGLGREKLFF. This chain joins TRBV11-2 and TRBJ1-4; maybe TRBD1 (5 bases). Germline V gene lookup returns CDR1 SGHAT and CDR2 FQNNGV. The CDR3 runs to 15 residues. V gave up 0 bases and J gave up 8 bases, with 13 bases separating them.

The CDR3 here is CASSLGQGGAETQYF. CDR3 sequence (DNA): TGTGCCAGCAGCTTGGGACAGGGTGGAGCAGAGACCCAGTACTTC. The chain employs TRBV5-8 and TRBJ2-5, with 7 bases lining up with TRBD1. Germline V lookup: CDR1 SGHTS, CDR2 YDEGEE. Losses at the gene ends were 0 bases for V and 4 bases for J; bases not matched to a gene: 6. The CDR3 contains 15 residues.

V is TRBV7-2 and J is TRBJ2-7; 9 bases match TRBD1. J lost 5 bases, V lost 5 bases, and 7 bases had no gene match. Germline CDR1 reads SGHTA; CDR2 reads FQGNSA. This CDR3 has 14 amino acids. The CDR3 DNA reads as TGTGCCAGCAGCCAAGGGACAGGGCAGAACGAGCAGTACTTC. Translated, it gives CASSQGTGQNEQYF.

This clone was picked up one time. This chain connects TRBV28 to TRBJ2-3; TRBD2 aligns across 11 bases. The junction had 8 bases not matched to a gene; V was cut back by 9 bases and J by 6 bases. The CDR3 covers 14 residues. CDR1 and CDR2 from the germline V gene are MDHEN and SYDVKM. DNA for the CDR3: TGTGCCAGTTTTAGCGGGAGGGCCGTCGATACGCAGTATTTT. This sequence encodes CASFSGRAVDTQYF.

The rearrangement joins TRBV5-1 to TRBJ2-1, with a tentative D call TRBD2 (6 bases). V dropped 2 bases and J dropped 5 bases, with 11 bases sitting between them. The CDR3 is 14 residues long. The germline V gene encodes CDR1 SGHRS and CDR2 YFSETQ. In nucleotides, the CDR3 is TGCGCCAGCAGCTTTAGGACTAATGACAATGAGCAGTTCTTC. This codes for CASSFRTNDNEQFF.

The chain recombines TRBV10-1 with TRBJ2-2; D may be TRBD1 (5 bases). The CDR3 covers 14 residues. V dropped 6 bases and J dropped 1 base, with 9 bases sitting between them. The germline gives CDR1 WNHNN, CDR2 SYGVQD (reference sequence). The CDR3 bases are TGCGCCAGCAGGCGAGACAGGAACACCGGGGAGCTGTTTTTT. It codes for CASRRDRNTGELFF.

This clone was recorded a few times. The rearrangement uses TRBV5-4 and TRBJ1-5; 7 bases agree with TRBD1. The CDR3 contains 15 residues. Germline values: CDR1 SGHNT, CDR2 YYREEE (reference sequence). The trim removed 4 bases at V and 3 bases at J, leaving 7 bases unmatched. The chain's CDR3 is CASSQNGQVNQPQHF. For the CDR3, the DNA is TGTGCCAGCAGCCAAAACGGACAGGTCAATCAGCCCCAGCATTTT.

The gene calls are TRBV13 and TRBJ2-5; TRBD2 matches at 13 bases. This CDR3 is 18 amino acids long. Germline V gene lookup returns CDR1 PRHDT and CDR2 FYEKMQ (reference sequence). The trim removed 1 base at V and 4 bases at J, leaving 9 bases unmatched. The CDR3 sequence is CASSLVPPGLAGRETQYF. CDR3 nucleotide sequence: TGTGCCAGCAGCTTAGTTCCGCCGGGACTAGCGGGAAGAGAGACCCAGTACTTC. The variable domain in full, completed from reference TRBV13 and TRBJ2-5, reads AAGVIQSPRHLIKEKRETATLKCYPIPRHDTVYWYQQGPGQDPQFLISFYEKMQSDKGSIPDRFSAQQFSDYHSELNMSSLELGDSALYFCASSLVPPGLAGRETQYFGPGTRLLVL.

The chain has TRBV6-5 and TRBJ2-1; 7 nucleotides line up with TRBD1. Trimming removed 6 bases from V and 3 bases from J; junction bases left unmatched: 2. Germline values: CDR1 MNHEY, CDR2 SVGAGI. CDR3 length equals 13 residues. CDR3 loop: CASSWDSYNEQFF. For the CDR3, the DNA is TGTGCCAGCAGCTGGGACAGCTACAATGAGCAGTTCTTC.

The chain recombines TRBV10-3 with TRBJ1-2, with D unclear. Germline V CDR1 and CDR2: ENHRY, SYGVKD. CDR3 length equals 13 residues. Trimming pared 4 bases from V and 7 bases from J, leaving 13 bases between. CDR3 DNA sequence: TGTGCCATCAGTGCCTCGTTAGTCCCTGGCTACACCTTC. Translation: CAISASLVPGYTF.

This rearrangement joins TRBV6-2 or TRBV6-3 to TRBJ2-7; TRBD2 might be the D (6 bases). CDR1 and CDR2 from the germline V gene are MNHEY and SVGEGT. The CDR3 totals 21 residues. Trimming took off 0 bases at V and 0 bases at J, with 27 bases between the two ends. DNA of the CDR3: TGTGCCAGCAGTTACTCCCCTCCCACAGGCGGGACTCCAATCACCTCCTACGAGCAGTACTTC. It codes for CASSYSPPTGGTPITSYEQYF.